Listed below are T cell receptor beta chains from one sample, sequenced in a study of CD8 T cells in ankylosing spondylitis. Using its own MiXCR run on the 5' RACE reads, TCRdb lists one record per CDR3 protein. The data contain under 450,000 distinct CDR3 sequences, roughly 17% of them seen just once; the ten biggest clones take up approximately 0.93%. The sequenced sample was blood, either unsorted or a sorted T cell fraction (not recorded which). Receptors originate from a male donor with ankylosing spondylitis. The CDR3 runs from the conserved cysteine through the conserved F or W. D genes are given only for firm matches. Some rows mark clone size as missing; the rest say once, few, many or name a class of expanded clone.

CDR3 protein	CDR3 DNA	CDR3 length	J gene	D gene	V gene	clone size
CASSVDRGMVGNTIYF	TGTGCCAGCAGCGTGGACAGGGGGATGGTTGGAAACACCATATATTTT	16	TRBJ1-3	TRBD1	TRBV9	few
CSARTGARETQYF	TGCAGTGCTAGAACAGGGGCCCGGGAGACCCAGTACTTC	13	TRBJ2-5	TRBD1	TRBV20-1	few
CASSPAGDEQFF	TGCGCCAGCAGCCCAGCAGGGGATGAGCAGTTCTTC	12	TRBJ2-1	.	TRBV5-1	many
CASRAAGLNYGYTF	TGTGCCAGCAGGGCTGCAGGGTTAAACTATGGCTACACCTTC	14	TRBJ1-2	.	TRBV2	few
CASSQERSNQPQHF	TGCGCCAGCAGCCAAGAACGAAGCAATCAGCCCCAGCATTTT	14	TRBJ1-5	.	TRBV4-3	.
CSVEGLAAHNEQFF	TGCAGCGTTGAAGGCCTAGCGGCTCACAATGAGCAGTTCTTC	14	TRBJ2-1	TRBD2	TRBV29-1	many
CASSQGGRLNQPQHF	TGTGCCAGCAGCCAAGGGGGTAGGCTCAATCAGCCCCAGCATTTT	15	TRBJ1-5	.	TRBV3-1	many
CASSPSTGSAFYGQYF	TGTGCCAGCAGCCCGTCGACAGGGTCCGCTTTTTATGGGCAGTACTTC	16	TRBJ2-7	TRBD1	TRBV9	few
CASRPMGSSEQYF	TGTGCCAGCAGACCCATGGGCTCTAGTGAGCAGTACTTC	13	TRBJ2-7	.	TRBV12-3/TRBV12-4	many
CSARDPESSYNSPLHF	TGCAGTGCTAGAGATCCTGAGAGCTCCTATAATTCACCCCTCCACTTT	16	TRBJ1-6	.	TRBV20-1	.
CASSDLGTGANVLTF	TGTGCCAGCAGTGATCTAGGTACTGGGGCCAACGTCCTGACTTTC	15	TRBJ2-6	.	TRBV2	.
CASSQVDLTDTQYF	TGCGCCAGCAGCCAAGTGGACCTCACAGATACGCAGTATTTT	14	TRBJ2-3	.	TRBV4-1	many
CASSQDRSEAFF	TGTGCCAGCAGCCAAGACAGGTCTGAAGCTTTCTTT	12	TRBJ1-1	.	TRBV2	few
CASSPLGQLNTGELFF	TGTGCCAGCTCACCCCTGGGACAGCTGAACACCGGGGAGCTGTTTTTT	16	TRBJ2-2	TRBD1	TRBV18	.
CSVKSSSGANVLSF	TGCAGCGTCAAGTCCAGCTCTGGGGCCAACGTCCTGAGTTTC	14	TRBJ2-6	.	TRBV29-1	few
CSASFLETQYF	TGCAGTGCTAGTTTTCTGGAGACCCAGTACTTC	11	TRBJ2-5	.	TRBV20-1	few
CSVRAGGANIQYF	TGCAGCGTTAGAGCGGGGGGTGCGAACATTCAGTACTTC	13	TRBJ2-4	TRBD2	TRBV29-1	few
CASSRSSGSDEQFF	TGTGCCAGCAGCCGATCGTCGGGGTCGGATGAGCAGTTCTTC	14	TRBJ2-1	.	TRBV3-1	.
CASSEGTGGSLYTEAFF	TGTGCCAGCAGTGAGGGGACAGGGGGTTCTTTGTACACTGAAGCTTTCTTT	17	TRBJ1-1	TRBD1	TRBV2	few
CASSLAGGGYEQYF	TGTGCCAGCAGCTTAGCGGGAGGAGGCTACGAGCAGTACTTC	14	TRBJ2-7	.	TRBV7-2	.
CASSGDRKFEKLFF	TGTGCCAGCAGTGGGGACAGGAAATTCGAAAAACTGTTTTTT	14	TRBJ1-4	TRBD1	TRBV6-1	.
CASSFLDRVLDTQYF	TGTGCCAGCAGTTTCCTTGACAGGGTGCTGGATACGCAGTATTTT	15	TRBJ2-3	TRBD1	TRBV7-2	.
CSASPAGVVEKLFF	TGCAGTGCTAGCCCGGCAGGGGTCGTGGAAAAACTGTTTTTT	14	TRBJ1-4	.	TRBV20-1	many
CSVDQRTALNTEAFF	TGCAGCGTTGACCAGAGGACAGCCTTGAACACTGAAGCTTTCTTT	15	TRBJ1-1	.	TRBV29-1	few
CASSRSTTVLVTKQYF	TGTGCCAGCAGTCGATCAACGACAGTGCTAGTTACGAAGCAGTACTTC	16	TRBJ2-7	.	TRBV12-3/TRBV12-4	.
CASSLDRYSYEQYF	TGCGCCAGCAGCTTGGACCGGTACTCCTACGAGCAGTACTTC	14	TRBJ2-7	.	TRBV5-1	.
CSARVLKGTRYEQYF	TGCAGTGCTAGAGTTCTTAAAGGGACACGCTACGAGCAGTACTTC	15	TRBJ2-7	.	TRBV20-1	.
CASRSGGTFGYTF	TGTGCCAGCAGAAGCGGGGGGACCTTCGGCTACACCTTC	13	TRBJ1-2	.	TRBV27	few
CSARDPGSGGTDTQYF	TGCAGTGCTAGAGATCCCGGGAGCGGGGGAACAGATACGCAGTATTTT	16	TRBJ2-3	TRBD2	TRBV20-1	few
CASSDSRVQSSEQFF	TGTGCCAGCAGTGACTCGAGAGTCCAAAGCAGTGAGCAGTTCTTC	15	TRBJ2-1	.	TRBV6-4	few
CATSLKRGDTDTQYF	TGTGCCACCTCCCTAAAGCGGGGGGACACAGATACGCAGTATTTT	15	TRBJ2-3	TRBD2	TRBV7-2	.
CASSHSTEAFF	TGTGCCAGCAGCCACAGCACTGAAGCTTTCTTT	11	TRBJ1-1	.	TRBV3-1	few
CASSLLVNTEAFF	TGCGCCAGCAGCTTGCTTGTAAACACTGAAGCTTTCTTT	13	TRBJ1-1	.	TRBV5-1	many
CSARDLIRDSSYEQYF	TGCAGTGCCCGGGACCTTATTCGGGACTCTTCCTACGAGCAGTACTTC	16	TRBJ2-7	.	TRBV20-1	few
CASSLRGGLALNNEQFF	TGTGCCAGCAGTTTACGGGGAGGACTTGCCCTAAACAATGAGCAGTTCTTC	17	TRBJ2-1	.	TRBV27	.
CASSPPSKREGVLNEQFF	TGTGCCAGCAGCCCACCGTCCAAGCGGGAGGGGGTTCTCAATGAGCAGTTCTTC	18	TRBJ2-1	TRBD2	TRBV11-1	.
CASSLRGELFF	TGTGCCAGCAGTTTACGGGGGGAGCTGTTTTTT	11	TRBJ2-2	.	TRBV12-3/TRBV12-4	many
CASSLGQRTDTQYF	TGTGCCAGCAGCTTGGGACAGAGGACAGATACGCAGTATTTT	14	TRBJ2-3	TRBD1	TRBV7-6	.
CASSYQTSDFGELFF	TGTGCCAGCAGTTACCAGACTAGCGATTTCGGGGAGCTGTTTTTT	15	TRBJ2-2	TRBD2	TRBV6-2/TRBV6-3	.
CASSDWAAGTGISGANVLTF	TGTGCCAGCAGTGATTGGGCGGCCGGGACAGGGATCTCTGGGGCCAACGTCCTGACTTTC	20	TRBJ2-6	TRBD1	TRBV6-1	.
CASSAHREARELFF	TGTGCCAGCAGCGCCCACAGGGAAGCAAGGGAGCTGTTTTTT	14	TRBJ2-2	.	TRBV7-3	few
CASSQGQPSYNEQFF	TGTGCCAGCAGTCAGGGCCAGCCCTCCTACAATGAGCAGTTCTTC	15	TRBJ2-1	.	TRBV7-2	few
CASSSDLRPTLGDTQYF	TGTGCCAGCAGCTCAGATCTCAGGCCGACCCTCGGGGATACGCAGTATTTT	17	TRBJ2-3	.	TRBV11-2	.
CASSLPDRNTEAFF	TGTGCCAGCAGCTTGCCGGACAGGAACACTGAAGCTTTCTTT	14	TRBJ1-1	.	TRBV3-1	.
CASRPPGQAAYEQYF	TGTGCCAGCCGTCCCCCCGGTCAGGCAGCCTACGAGCAGTACTTC	15	TRBJ2-7	.	TRBV6-1	.
CASSPRQEYYGYTF	TGTGCCAGCTCCCCCCGACAGGAGTACTATGGCTACACCTTC	14	TRBJ1-2	.	TRBV18	.
CSASPGLLPGYTF	TGCAGTGCTAGCCCGGGCCTTCTTCCCGGCTACACCTTC	13	TRBJ1-2	.	TRBV20-1	few
CASSLWTVSNQPQHF	TGTGCCAGCAGTTTATGGACAGTCAGCAATCAGCCCCAGCATTTT	15	TRBJ1-5	.	TRBV27	.
CASSLRTGGFGEKLFF	TGCGCCAGCAGCCTCCGGACAGGGGGCTTCGGTGAAAAACTGTTTTTT	16	TRBJ1-4	TRBD1	TRBV5-1	few
CASSLDAGEQYF	TGCGCCAGCAGCTTGGATGCGGGGGAGCAGTACTTC	12	TRBJ2-7	.	TRBV5-1	.
CASSKGLLDQPQHF	TGTGCCAGCAGTAAGGGACTGCTAGATCAGCCCCAGCATTTT	14	TRBJ1-5	.	TRBV12-3/TRBV12-4	many
CSARGQNTEAFF	TGCAGTGCTAGAGGACAGAACACTGAAGCTTTCTTT	12	TRBJ1-1	.	TRBV20-1	.
CASSLDGQGSWNTEAFF	TGCGCCAGCAGCTTGGACGGACAGGGATCCTGGAACACTGAAGCTTTCTTT	17	TRBJ1-1	TRBD1	TRBV5-1	.